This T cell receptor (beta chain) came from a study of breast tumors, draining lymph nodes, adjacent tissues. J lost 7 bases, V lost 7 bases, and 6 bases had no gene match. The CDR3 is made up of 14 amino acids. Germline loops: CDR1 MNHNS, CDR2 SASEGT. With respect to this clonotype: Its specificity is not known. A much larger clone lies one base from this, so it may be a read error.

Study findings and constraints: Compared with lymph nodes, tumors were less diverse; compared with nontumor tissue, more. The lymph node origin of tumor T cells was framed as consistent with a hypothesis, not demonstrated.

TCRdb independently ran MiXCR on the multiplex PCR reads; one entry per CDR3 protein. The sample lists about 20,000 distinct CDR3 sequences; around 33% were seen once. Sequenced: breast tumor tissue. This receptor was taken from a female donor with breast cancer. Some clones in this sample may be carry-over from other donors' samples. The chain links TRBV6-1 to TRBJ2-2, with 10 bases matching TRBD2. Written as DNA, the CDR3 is TGTGCCAGCATTATTAGCGGGAGGAACGGGGAGCTGTTTTTT. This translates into CASIISGRNGELFF.